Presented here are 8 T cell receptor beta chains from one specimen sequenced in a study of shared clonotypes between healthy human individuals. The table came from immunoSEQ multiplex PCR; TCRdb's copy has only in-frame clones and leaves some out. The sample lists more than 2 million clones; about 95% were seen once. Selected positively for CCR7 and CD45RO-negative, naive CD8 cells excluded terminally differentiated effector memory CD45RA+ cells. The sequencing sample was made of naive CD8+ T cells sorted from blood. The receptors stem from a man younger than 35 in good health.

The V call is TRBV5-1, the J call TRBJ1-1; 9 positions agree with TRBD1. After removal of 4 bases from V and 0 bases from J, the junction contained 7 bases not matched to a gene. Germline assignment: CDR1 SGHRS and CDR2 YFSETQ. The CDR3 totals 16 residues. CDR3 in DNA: TGCGCCAGCAGCACGGGACAGGGCCTGATGAACACTGAAGCTTTCTTT. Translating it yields CASSTGQGLMNTEAFF.

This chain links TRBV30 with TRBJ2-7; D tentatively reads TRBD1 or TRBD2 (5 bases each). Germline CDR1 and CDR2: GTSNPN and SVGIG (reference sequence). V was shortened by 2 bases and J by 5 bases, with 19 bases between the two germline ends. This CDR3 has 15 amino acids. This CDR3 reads CAWSLLLAGSDEQYF. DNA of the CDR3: TGTGCCTGGAGTCTACTCTTGGCAGGGAGCGACGAGCAGTACTTC.

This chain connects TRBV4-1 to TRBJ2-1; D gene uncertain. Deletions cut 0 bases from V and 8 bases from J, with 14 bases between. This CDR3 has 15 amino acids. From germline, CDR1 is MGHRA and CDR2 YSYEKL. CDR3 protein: CASSQEPGSSDEQFF. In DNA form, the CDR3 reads TGCGCCAGCAGCCAAGAGCCTGGCAGCTCGGATGAGCAGTTCTTC.

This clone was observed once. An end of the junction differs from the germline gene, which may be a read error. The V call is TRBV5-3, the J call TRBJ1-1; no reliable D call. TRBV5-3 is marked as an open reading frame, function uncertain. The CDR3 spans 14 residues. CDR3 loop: CASSLTSMNTEAFF. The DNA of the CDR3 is TGTGCCAGCAGCTTGACAAGTATGAACACTGAAGCTTTCTTT.

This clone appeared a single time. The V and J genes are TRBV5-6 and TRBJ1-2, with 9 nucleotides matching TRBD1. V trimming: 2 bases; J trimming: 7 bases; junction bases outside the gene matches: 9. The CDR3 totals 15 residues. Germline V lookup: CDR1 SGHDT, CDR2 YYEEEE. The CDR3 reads CASSFGTGSESGYTF. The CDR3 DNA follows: TGTGCCAGCAGCTTCGGGACAGGGTCTGAGTCTGGCTACACCTTC.

DNA for the CDR3: TGCGCCAGCAGCTCCGGACTCGACTATGGCTACACCTTC. Amino acid sequence: CASSSGLDYGYTF. The chain carries TRBV5-1 and TRBJ1-2; D call uncertain. The length of the CDR3 is 13 residues. Trimming cost V 3 bases and J 3 bases, with 9 bases left between them. Germline CDR1 SGHRS, CDR2 YFSETQ.

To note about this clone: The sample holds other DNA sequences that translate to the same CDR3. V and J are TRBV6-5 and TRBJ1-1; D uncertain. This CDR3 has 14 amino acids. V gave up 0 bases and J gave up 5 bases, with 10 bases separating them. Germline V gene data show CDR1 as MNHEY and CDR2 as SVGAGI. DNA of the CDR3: TGTGCCAGCAGTTACTCGAACGGATTAACTGAAGCTTTCTTT. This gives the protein CASSYSNGLTEAFF.

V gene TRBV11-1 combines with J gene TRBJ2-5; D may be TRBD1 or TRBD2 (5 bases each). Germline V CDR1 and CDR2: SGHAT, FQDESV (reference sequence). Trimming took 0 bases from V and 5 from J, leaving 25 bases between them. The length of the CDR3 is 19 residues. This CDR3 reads CASSLARSGTPGPVETQYF. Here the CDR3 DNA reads TGTGCCAGCAGCTTAGCAAGGAGTGGGACCCCCGGACCAGTCGAGACCCAGTACTTC.